These 30 T cell receptor beta chains originate from one sample sequenced in a study of blood T cell repertoires in COVID-19 (TCRdb year 2020). Library preparation used the immunoSEQ multiplex PCR assay. In its TCRdb copy, this immuneACCESS table keeps in-frame sequences only and misses some clones. Where compared with another copy, unresolved V genes explain less than half of these, and the others have no known cause. Across this sample there are 130,000 or so clones, with approximately 90% seen only once. The top ten clonotypes cover less than 2.5% of the sample. The sample was peripheral blood. These receptors all come from a man between 70 and 80 years old with active COVID-19.

The chain uses TRBV6-5 and TRBJ2-3, with 8 bases aligning to TRBD2. The CDR3 consists of 16 residues. Per germline, CDR1 MNHEY and CDR2 SVGAGI. V dropped 0 bases and J dropped 0; count of bases not matched to a gene: 2. The CDR3, as DNA: TGTGCCAGCAGTTACTCCGCTAGCGGGAGCACAGATACGCAGTATTTT. Its protein is CASSYSASGSTDTQYF.

This sequence joins TRBV28 and TRBJ2-7; 7 bases line up with TRBD2. V lost 7 bases and J lost 1; bases outside the gene matches: 16. CDR1 and CDR2 (germline): MDHEN, SYDVKM. The CDR3 covers 17 residues. In nucleotides, the CDR3 is TGTGCCAGCACCGGGGCAGGATTGGGACTAAATTCCTACGAGCAGTACTTC. As protein: CASTGAGLGLNSYEQYF.

This clone appeared a few times. The V and J genes are TRBV5-1 and TRBJ2-3, with 7 nucleotides matching TRBD2. Germline lookup yields CDR1 SGHRS and CDR2 YFSETQ. V shed 1 base and J 2 bases; nucleotides not matched to a gene: 4. This CDR3 spans 15 amino acids. CDR3 loop: CASSLLGRYTDTQYF. The CDR3 DNA reads as TGCGCCAGCAGCTTGCTCGGGAGGTACACAGATACGCAGTATTTT.

The chain is built from TRBV5-4 and TRBJ1-2; D is unclear. CDR3 length: 14 residues. Trimming took off 6 bases at V and 0 bases at J, with 12 bases between the two ends. In germline, CDR1 is SGHNT, CDR2 YYREEE (reference sequence). The CDR3 protein is CASTLARTNYGYTF. CDR3 nucleotide sequence: TGTGCCAGCACTCTGGCGCGGACTAACTATGGCTACACCTTC.

The V and J genes are TRBV10-3 and TRBJ2-7; TRBD2 is a possible D gene (5 bases). Trimming took off 4 bases at V and 6 bases at J, with 16 bases between the two ends. From germline, CDR1 is ENHRY and CDR2 SYGVKD. This CDR3 has 14 amino acids. This CDR3 reads CAISGGRLLVEQYF. CDR3 sequence (DNA): TGTGCCATCAGTGGCGGGCGGCTGCTGGTCGAGCAGTACTTC.

The chain is built from TRBV23-1 and TRBJ2-7, with 9 bases that match TRBD1. TRBV23-1 is an ORF; its function is uncertain. The junction had 14 bases not matched to a gene; V was cut back by 2 bases and J by 0 bases. The CDR3 runs to 19 residues. The CDR3 here is CASSQGGLDRGHDSYEQYF. The CDR3 nucleotides are TGCGCCAGCAGTCAAGGGGGATTGGACAGGGGCCACGACTCCTACGAGCAGTACTTC.

V usage is TRBV4-2 and J usage is TRBJ1-2; D is uncertain. The CDR3 sequence is 14 residues long. Germline CDR1 reads LGHNA; CDR2 reads YNFKEQ. V was shortened by 1 base and J by 1 base, with 7 bases between the two germline ends. The DNA of the CDR3 is TGTGCCAGCAGCCAAGGACTTTATAACTATGGCTACACCTTC. Translated: CASSQGLYNYGYTF.

The chain carries TRBV7-2 and TRBJ2-7, with 9 positions matching TRBD1. CDR1 is SGHTA, CDR2 FQGNSA, per germline. The junction had 4 bases not matched to a gene; V was cut back by 5 bases and J by 2 bases. This CDR3 contains 14 residues. The CDR3 loop is CASSPRQGAYEQYF. CDR3 in DNA: TGTGCCAGCAGCCCCAGACAGGGGGCCTACGAGCAGTACTTC.

CDR3 in DNA: TGTGCCAGCAGCTTAGTAGGGGGCAAGGACGAGCAGTACTTC. This encodes CASSLVGGKDEQYF. The genes are TRBV11-2 and TRBJ2-7; the match to TRBD1 covers 7 bases. The junction had 5 bases not matched to a gene; V was cut back by 1 base and J by 5 bases. The CDR3 has 14 residues. CDR1 is SGHAT, CDR2 FQNNGV, per germline.

This clone occurred once. This chain links TRBV30 with TRBJ2-4; 10 bases align to TRBD2. Trimming cost V 2 bases and J 8 bases; bases outside gene matches: 21. Germline CDR1 reads GTSNPN; CDR2 reads SVGIG (reference sequence). This CDR3 is 19 amino acids long. This CDR3 is CAWSTRQGGSGRAAHIQYF. CDR3 nucleotide sequence: TGTGCCTGGAGTACACGACAGGGAGGGAGCGGGAGGGCCGCACACATTCAGTACTTC.

This chain joins TRBV7-8 and TRBJ2-7; TRBD2 aligns across 14 bases. Germline lookup yields CDR1 SGHVS and CDR2 FQNEAQ. The CDR3 is 16 residues long. V lost 2 bases to trimming and J lost 2 bases; unmatched junction nucleotides: 2. CDR3 residues: CASSLRLAGGAYEQYF. CDR3 nucleotide sequence: TGTGCCAGCAGCTTACGACTAGCGGGAGGGGCCTACGAGCAGTACTTC. The whole variable domain, remainder taken from reference TRBV7-8 and TRBJ2-7, is GAGVSQSPRYKVAKRGQDVALRCDPISGHVSLFWYQQALGQGPEFLTYFQNEAQLDKSGLPSDRFFAERPEGSVSTLKIQRTQQEDSAVYLCASSLRLAGGAYEQYFGPGTRLTVT.

The chain couples TRBV5-1 to TRBJ2-3, with a tentative D call TRBD2 (6 bases). V lost 2 bases and J 3 bases, leaving 13 bases between the germline ends. The germline V gene encodes CDR1 SGHRS and CDR2 YFSETQ. The CDR3 contains 15 residues. The DNA for the CDR3 is TGCGCCAGCAGCTTAGGAGGGAGTAGTACAGATACGCAGTATTTT. As protein: CASSLGGSSTDTQYF.

The chain couples TRBV30 to TRBJ1-2; 9 bases fit TRBD1. Germline CDR1 and CDR2: GTSNPN and SVGIG (reference sequence). This CDR3 region has 15 residues. Trimming at V came to 4 bases and at J to 7 bases, leaving 13 bases not matched to a gene. CDR3 nucleotide sequence: TGTGCCTGGACCCTACTCCCGGGACAGGGATCTGGCTACACCTTC. Amino acid sequence: CAWTLLPGQGSGYTF.

The CDR3 coding sequence is TGTGCCAGCAGTGCTGAGAGAGCGGGGGGGACCCACGAGCAGTACTTC. It translates to CASSAERAGGTHEQYF. The chain couples TRBV2 to TRBJ2-7; 10 nucleotides line up with TRBD2. The ends lost 4 bases at V and 5 bases at J; junction bases unmatched: 11. Germline V gives CDR1 SNHLY, CDR2 FYNNEI. The CDR3 loop spans 16 amino acids.

This chain links TRBV6-6 with TRBJ1-1; 7 bases align to TRBD1. V dropped 6 bases and J dropped 0; count of bases not matched to a gene: 7. The length of the CDR3 is 15 residues. Germline CDR1 is MNHNY and CDR2 is SVGAGI (reference sequence). The CDR3 DNA sequence: TGTGCCAGCAGAGGACAGGTGTCCATGAACACTGAAGCTTTCTTT. Protein product: CASRGQVSMNTEAFF.

The V and J genes are TRBV29-1 and TRBJ2-3, with 10 bases aligning to TRBD2. Germline V gene sequence: CDR1 SQVTM, CDR2 ANQGSEA. The length of the CDR3 is 15 residues. V shed 1 base and J 4 bases; nucleotides not matched to a gene: 5. The CDR3 loop reads CSVEGLAGEADTQYF. CDR3 coding DNA: TGCAGCGTTGAAGGGCTAGCGGGAGAAGCAGATACGCAGTATTTT.

The CDR3 DNA follows: TGTGCCAGCACCAAGTCAGGAAGCGGGCCCGGGGAGCAGTTCTTC. This translates into CASTKSGSGPGEQFF. The chain employs TRBV6-5 and TRBJ2-1; tentatively, D is TRBD2 (6 bases). This CDR3 spans 15 amino acids. V was cut by 7 bases and J by 10 bases, with 23 bases left in between. Germline loops: CDR1 MNHEY, CDR2 SVGAGI.

This chain connects TRBV7-2 to TRBJ2-5; D is ambiguous. Germline V CDR1 and CDR2: SGHTA, FQGNSA. The V end was cut by 1 base, the J end by 4 bases, with 7 bases between. The CDR3 covers 13 residues. CDR3 in amino acids: CASSLERLETQYF. The CDR3 DNA reads as TGTGCCAGCAGCTTAGAGCGCCTAGAGACCCAGTACTTC.

The chain couples TRBV7-9 to TRBJ2-1, with 10 bases lining up with TRBD2. Germline values: CDR1 SEHNR, CDR2 FQNEAQ (reference sequence). With V trimmed by 5 bases and J by 7 bases, 5 bases remained unmatched. CDR3 length: 14 residues. In DNA form, the CDR3 reads TGTGCCAGCAGCCGGACTAGCGGTCTTAATGAGCAGTTCTTC. Protein sequence: CASSRTSGLNEQFF.

CDR3 residues: CASSLATSGRRINEQFF. The CDR3 region has the DNA TGCGCCAGCAGCTTGGCCACTAGCGGGAGGAGGATCAATGAGCAGTTCTTC. This sequence joins TRBV5-1 and TRBJ2-1; 12 bases agree with TRBD2. The J segment lost 6 bases and the V segment lost 0 bases, leaving 7 bases of the junction unmatched. The CDR3 consists of 17 residues. CDR1 is SGHRS and CDR2 is YFSETQ in the germline V gene. The variable domain in full, with the rest retrieved from reference TRBV5-1 and TRBJ2-1, is KAGVTQTPRYLIKTRGQQVTLSCSPISGHRSVSWYQQTPGQGLQFLFEYFSETQRNKGNFPGRFSGRQFSNSRSEMNVSTLELGDSALYLCASSLATSGRRINEQFFGPGTRLTVL.

The chain links TRBV19 to TRBJ1-2, with D possibly being TRBD1 (5 bases). CDR3 size: 13 residues. Trimming removed 4 bases at V and 7 bases at J, with 13 bases between. Germline lookup yields CDR1 LNHDA and CDR2 SQIVND (reference sequence). This CDR3 reads CASSKLQTAGYTF. In nucleotides, the CDR3 is TGTGCCAGTAGTAAATTACAGACAGCTGGCTACACCTTC.

The J gene is TRBJ2-2, the V gene TRBV7-9; tentative D call: TRBD2 (7 bases). V lost 0 bases and J lost 5, with 10 bases in between. The CDR3 has 15 residues. Germline CDR1 is SEHNR and CDR2 is FQNEAQ (reference sequence). CDR3 sequence reads: CASSLARGATGELFF. In nucleotides, the CDR3 is TGTGCCAGCAGCTTAGCTCGGGGGGCGACCGGGGAGCTGTTTTTT.

The V call is TRBV6-5, the J call TRBJ2-7, with TRBD1 identical over 9 bases. V trimming: 2 bases; J trimming: 2 bases; junction bases outside the gene matches: 1. The CDR3 runs to 14 residues. The germline V gene encodes CDR1 MNHEY and CDR2 SVGAGI. CDR3 DNA sequence: TGTGCCAGCAGTTACGGGACAGGGACCTACGAGCAGTACTTC. It encodes CASSYGTGTYEQYF.

V is TRBV15 and J is TRBJ2-4; TRBD2 matches at 9 bases. The germline V gene has CDR1 LNHNV and CDR2 YYDKDF (reference sequence). The CDR3 runs 19 residues. V shed 0 bases, J shed 7 bases, and the junction held 16 bases outside the gene matches. As DNA, the CDR3 is TGTGCCACCAGCAGAGATCTTCTTCAATCGGGACTAGCAAGGAACATTCAGTACTTC. It codes for CATSRDLLQSGLARNIQYF.

The table lists this clone with a few counts. The chain uses TRBV5-8 and TRBJ1-6, with a tentative D call TRBD1 (6 bases). Trimming cost V 4 bases and J 7 bases, with 15 bases left between them. CDR1 is SGHTS and CDR2 is YDEGEE in the germline V gene. The CDR3 has 15 residues. CDR3 nucleotide sequence: TGTGCCAGCAGCCTCAACAGGGAGACGAATTCACCCCTCCACTTT. It yields the protein CASSLNRETNSPLHF.

The CDR3, as DNA: TGTGCCAGCAGCTTAGGGCAGTCGTCCCACGAGCAGTACTTC. Translated, it gives CASSLGQSSHEQYF. The chain combines TRBV7-9 with TRBJ2-7; D gene ambiguous. The CDR3 has 14 amino acids. Trimming pared 1 base from V and 5 bases from J, leaving 12 bases between. Germline V gene data show CDR1 as SEHNR and CDR2 as FQNEAQ (reference sequence).

This chain connects TRBV7-9 to TRBJ2-7; D call uncertain. The CDR3 is 10 amino acids. V was trimmed by 5 bases and J by 7 bases, leaving 6 bases between them. CDR1 and CDR2 from the germline V gene are SEHNR and FQNEAQ (reference sequence). DNA of the CDR3: TGTGCCAGCAGCCCTAGGGAGCAGTACTTC. Its protein product is CASSPREQYF.

The CDR3 nucleotides are TGCAGCGTTGAACGGGGGAACCAAGAGACCCAGTACTTC. This encodes CSVERGNQETQYF. The V call is TRBV29-1, the J call TRBJ2-5, with D perhaps matching TRBD2 (6 bases). V lost 2 bases to trimming and J lost 0 bases, with 7 bases between them. Looked up from germline, CDR1 is SQVTM and CDR2 is ANQGSEA. This CDR3 spans 13 amino acids. Full variable domain (missing parts from reference TRBV29-1 and TRBJ2-5): SAVISQKPSRDICQRGTSLTIQCQVDSQVTMMFWYRQQPGQSLTLIATANQGSEATYESGFVIDKFPISRPNLTFSTLTVSNMSPEDSSIYLCSVERGNQETQYFGPGTRLLVL.

The rearrangement links TRBV7-3 to TRBJ2-3, with 7 bases matching TRBD1. The V gene end was trimmed by 1 base and the J gene end by 6 bases; junction bases not matched to a gene: 1. CDR1 and CDR2 from the germline V gene are SGHTA and FQGTGA. This CDR3 comprises 13 residues. In DNA form, the CDR3 reads TGTGCCAGCAGCTTAAAGGGGGCGGATACGCAGTATTTT. This translates into CASSLKGADTQYF.

This clone was recorded a few times. This sequence joins TRBV10-3 and TRBJ2-7, with TRBD2 matching over 9 bases. Per germline, CDR1 ENHRY and CDR2 SYGVKD. This CDR3 contains 15 residues. V shed 9 bases and J 5 bases; nucleotides not matched to a gene: 14. The CDR3 DNA is TGTGCCATGTCCCCCAAATCTAGCGGGACCCACGAGCAGTACTTC. Translating it yields CAMSPKSSGTHEQYF.